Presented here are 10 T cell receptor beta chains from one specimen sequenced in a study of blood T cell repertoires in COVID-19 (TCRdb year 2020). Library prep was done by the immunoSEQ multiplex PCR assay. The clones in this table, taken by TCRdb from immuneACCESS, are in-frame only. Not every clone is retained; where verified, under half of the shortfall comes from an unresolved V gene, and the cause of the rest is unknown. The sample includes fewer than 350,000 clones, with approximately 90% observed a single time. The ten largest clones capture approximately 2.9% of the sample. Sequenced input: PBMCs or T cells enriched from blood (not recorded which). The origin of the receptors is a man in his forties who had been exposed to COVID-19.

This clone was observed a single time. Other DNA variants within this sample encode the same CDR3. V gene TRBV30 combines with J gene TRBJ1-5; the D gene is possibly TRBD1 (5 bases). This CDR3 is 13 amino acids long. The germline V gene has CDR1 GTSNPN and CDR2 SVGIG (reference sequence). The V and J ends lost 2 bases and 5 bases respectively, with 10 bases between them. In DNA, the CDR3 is TGTGCCTGGAGTACCCAAGGGGATCAGCCCCAGCATTTT. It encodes CAWSTQGDQPQHF.

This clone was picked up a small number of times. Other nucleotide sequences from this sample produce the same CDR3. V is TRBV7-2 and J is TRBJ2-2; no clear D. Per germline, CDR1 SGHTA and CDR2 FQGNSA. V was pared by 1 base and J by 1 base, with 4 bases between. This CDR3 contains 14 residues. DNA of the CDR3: TGTGCCAGCAGCTTAGTTCAGAACACCGGGGAGCTGTTTTTT. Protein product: CASSLVQNTGELFF.

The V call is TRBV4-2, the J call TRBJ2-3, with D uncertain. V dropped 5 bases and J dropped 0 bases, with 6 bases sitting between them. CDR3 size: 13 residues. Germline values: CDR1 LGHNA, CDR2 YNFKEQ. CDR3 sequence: CASSDTSTDTQYF. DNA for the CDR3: TGTGCCAGCAGCGATACAAGCACAGATACGCAGTATTTT.

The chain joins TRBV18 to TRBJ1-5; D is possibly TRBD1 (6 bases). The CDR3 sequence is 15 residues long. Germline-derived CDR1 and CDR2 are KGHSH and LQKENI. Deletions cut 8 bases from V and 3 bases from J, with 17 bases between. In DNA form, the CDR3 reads TGTGCCAGCACGCAGGCTACAGGGATCAATCAGCCCCAGCATTTT. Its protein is CASTQATGINQPQHF. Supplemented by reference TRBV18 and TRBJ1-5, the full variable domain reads NAGVMQNPRHLVRRRGQEARLRCSPMKGHSHVYWYRQLPEEGLKFMVYLQKENIIDESGMPKERFSAEFPKEGPSILRIQQVVRGDSAAYFCASTQATGINQPQHFGDGTRLSIL.

The CDR3 protein is CASSGQFSGTDTQYF. The CDR3 DNA follows: TGCGCCAGCAGTGGACAGTTCTCTGGCACAGATACGCAGTATTTT. The V call is TRBV10-2, the J call TRBJ2-3, with a weak D call TRBD1 (5 bases). The CDR3 consists of 15 residues. V lost 4 bases, J lost 1 base, and 12 bases lay in between. The germline V gene encodes CDR1 WSHSY and CDR2 SAAADI.

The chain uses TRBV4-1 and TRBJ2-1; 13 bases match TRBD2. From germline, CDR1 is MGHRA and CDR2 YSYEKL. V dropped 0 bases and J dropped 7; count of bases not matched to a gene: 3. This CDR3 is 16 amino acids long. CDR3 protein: CASSQEPTSGRNEQFF. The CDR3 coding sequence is TGCGCCAGCAGCCAAGAACCGACTAGCGGGAGGAATGAGCAGTTCTTC.

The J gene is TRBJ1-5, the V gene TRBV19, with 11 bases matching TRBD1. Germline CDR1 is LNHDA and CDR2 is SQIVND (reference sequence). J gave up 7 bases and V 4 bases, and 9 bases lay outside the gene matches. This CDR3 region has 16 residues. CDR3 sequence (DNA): TGTGCCAGTAGTACGGGGACAGGGGGTATGGGACAGCCCCAGCATTTT. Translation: CASSTGTGGMGQPQHF. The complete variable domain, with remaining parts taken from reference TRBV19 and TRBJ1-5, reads DGGITQSPKYLFRKEGQNVTLSCEQNLNHDAMYWYRQDPGQGLRLIYYSQIVNDFQKGDIAEGYSVSREKKESFPLTVTSAQKNPTAFYLCASSTGTGGMGQPQHFGDGTRLSIL.

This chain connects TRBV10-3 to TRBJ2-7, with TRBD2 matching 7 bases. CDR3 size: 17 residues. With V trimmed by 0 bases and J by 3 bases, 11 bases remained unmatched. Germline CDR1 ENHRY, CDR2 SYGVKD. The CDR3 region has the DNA TGTGCCATCAGTGAGTCGGTTTCTAGCGGAAGCAACTACGAGCAGTACTTC. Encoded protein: CAISESVSSGSNYEQYF.

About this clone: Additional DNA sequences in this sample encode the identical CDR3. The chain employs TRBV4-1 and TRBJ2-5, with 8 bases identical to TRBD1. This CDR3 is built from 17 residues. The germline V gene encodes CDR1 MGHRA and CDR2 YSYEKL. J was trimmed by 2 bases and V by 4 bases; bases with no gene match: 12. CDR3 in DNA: TGCGCCAGCAGCCGACGCCCGACAGGGGCCGTTCAAGAGACCCAGTACTTC. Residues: CASSRRPTGAVQETQYF.

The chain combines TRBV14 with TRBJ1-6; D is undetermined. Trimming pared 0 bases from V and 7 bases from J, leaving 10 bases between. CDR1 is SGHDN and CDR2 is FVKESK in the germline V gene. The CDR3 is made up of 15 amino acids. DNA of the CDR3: TGTGCCAGCAGCCAAGACGGAAAGAGGAATTCACCCCTCCACTTT. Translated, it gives CASSQDGKRNSPLHF. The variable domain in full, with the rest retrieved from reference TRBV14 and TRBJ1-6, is EAGVTQFPSHSVIEKGQTVTLRCDPISGHDNLYWYRRVMGKEIKFLLHFVKESKQDESGMPNNRFLAERTGGTYSTLKVQPAELEDSGVYFCASSQDGKRNSPLHFGNGTRLTVT.